The next 19 T cell receptor beta chains were all read from a single sample in a study of T cells in Graves' hyperthyroidism and ophthalmopathy. The CDR3 regions of TCR beta were amplified from RNA transcripts. When the TCR CDR3 underwent first-round RT-PCR, the HTBI primer set was used. TCRdb reprocessed the multiplex PCR reads with MiXCR, giving one entry per CDR3 protein. The data show a few hundred thousand distinct CDR3 sequences, roughly 13% seen once. Source material: blood. The receptors derive from a woman aged 18-30 years with Graves' hyperthyroidism.

The chain links TRBV14 to TRBJ2-3, with D possibly called TRBD1 or TRBD2 (5 bases each). CDR3 length: 16 residues. Deletions cut 2 bases from V and 1 base from J, with 13 bases between. Germline assignment: CDR1 SGHDN and CDR2 FVKESK. CDR3 sequence: CASSQLARGGTDTQYF. The CDR3 bases are TGTGCCAGCAGCCAATTAGCGAGAGGGGGCACAGATACGCAGTATTTT. The whole variable domain, remainder taken from reference TRBV14 and TRBJ2-3, is EAGVTQFPSHSVIEKGQTVTLRCDPISGHDNLYWYRRVMGKEIKFLLHFVKESKQDESGMPNNRFLAERTGGTYSTLKVQPAELEDSGVYFCASSQLARGGTDTQYFGPGTRLTVL.

This clonotype has ten or more counts. V usage is TRBV18 and J usage is TRBJ1-2, with D possibly TRBD1 on 5 matching bases. Germline lookup yields CDR1 KGHSH and CDR2 LQKENI. CDR3 size: 13 residues. V shed 4 bases and J shed 0 bases, with 6 bases lying between them. The CDR3 nucleotides are TGTGCCAGCTCACGACAGACTAACTATGGCTACACCTTC. Its translation: CASSRQTNYGYTF.

This clonotype was counted ten times or more. The chain employs TRBV30 and TRBJ2-2; D is possibly TRBD1 (5 bases). The V end was cut by 0 bases, the J end by 2 bases, with 10 bases between. The CDR3 loop spans 15 amino acids. The germline V gene encodes CDR1 GTSNPN and CDR2 SVGIG (reference sequence). The CDR3, as DNA: TGTGCCTGGAGTGTGGCAGGGTTTAACACCGGGGAGCTGTTTTTT. This codes for CAWSVAGFNTGELFF.

This CDR3 reads CASSSHVGRNEQYF. The CDR3 nucleotides are TGTGCCAGCAGTTCGCACGTCGGGCGAAACGAGCAGTACTTC. The J gene is TRBJ2-7, the V gene TRBV28; D ambiguous. The CDR3 is 14 amino acids. Germline lookup yields CDR1 MDHEN and CDR2 SYDVKM. Trimming took 4 bases from V and 5 from J, leaving 15 bases between them.

This clonotype appeared many times. V and J are TRBV12-3 or TRBV12-4 and TRBJ1-1; D is unresolved. CDR3 length: 14 amino acids. The ends were cut back, 6 bases at V and 0 bases at J, with 11 bases in the middle. The DNA of the CDR3 is TGTGCCAGCAGCTCCGGCGGCATGAACACTGAAGCTTTCTTT. This gives the protein CASSSGGMNTEAFF.

The chain uses TRBV7-9 and TRBJ2-7; 11 bases line up with TRBD1. The CDR3 consists of 17 residues. J was trimmed by 4 bases and V by 4 bases; bases with no gene match: 12. CDR1 SEHNR and CDR2 FQNEAQ come from the germline V gene (reference sequence). The CDR3 is CASSSSNTDRGLYEQYF. The CDR3 region has the DNA TGTGCCAGCAGCTCGTCGAACACGGACAGGGGGCTTTACGAGCAGTACTTC.

This clonotype was seen at least ten times. The chain couples TRBV12-3 or TRBV12-4 to TRBJ2-1; 9 bases fit TRBD1. The J segment lost 6 bases and the V segment lost 7 bases, leaving 10 bases of the junction unmatched. This CDR3 contains 15 residues. In nucleotides, the CDR3 is TGTGCCAGCACCCCGGGACAGGGTGTTAGCAATGAGCAGTTCTTC. Protein: CASTPGQGVSNEQFF.

This clonotype was seen repeatedly, ten times or more. The CDR3 DNA follows: TGTGCCAGCAGTGATTCACAGGGATACGGTGGCTACACCTTC. As protein: CASSDSQGYGGYTF. V gene TRBV6-1 combines with J gene TRBJ1-2, with D maybe TRBD1 (6 bases). Per the germline V gene, CDR1 is MNHNS and CDR2 is SASEGT. This CDR3 has 14 residues. V lost 3 bases and J lost 7, with 15 bases in between.

In its sample, this clonotype was seen many times. The chain recombines TRBV12-3 or TRBV12-4 with TRBJ1-5; TRBD1 might be the D (5 bases). The ends were cut back, 2 bases at V and 7 bases at J, with 12 bases in the middle. This CDR3 is built from 14 residues. This CDR3 is CASSLRGARQPQHF. Here the CDR3 DNA reads TGTGCCAGCAGTTTACGAGGGGCCAGACAGCCCCAGCATTTT.

A few counts support this clonotype. V usage is TRBV20-1 and J usage is TRBJ1-1, with TRBD1 as a possible D gene (6 bases). V gave up 8 bases and J gave up 11 bases, with 24 bases separating them. The CDR3 length is 13 residues. CDR1 and CDR2 from the germline V gene are DFQATT and SNEGSKA (reference sequence). CDR3 DNA: TGCAGTCCCCCGGTACGATTGACCCAGGGGGCTTTCTTT. It translates to CSPPVRLTQGAFF.

Ten or more counts support this clonotype. The CDR3 DNA is TGTGCCAGCAGCCACGAGGGAGGCCAGCCCCAGCATTTT. It specifies CASSHEGGQPQHF. The chain recombines TRBV3-1 with TRBJ1-5; D not certain. Germline V gives CDR1 LGHDT, CDR2 YNNKEL (reference sequence). The CDR3 spans 13 residues. The V end lost 3 bases, the J end lost 7 bases, and 10 bases lay between the germline ends. The full variable domain, its missing parts supplied by reference TRBV3-1 and TRBJ1-5, is DTAVSQTPKYLVTQMGNDKSIKCEQNLGHDTMYWYKQDSKKFLKIMFSYNNKELIINETVPNRFSPKSPDKAHLNLHINSLELGDSAVYFCASSHEGGQPQHFGDGTRLSIL.

This clonotype was picked up a small number of times. The rearrangement links TRBV6-1 to TRBJ2-5; 7 bases match TRBD2. In germline, CDR1 is MNHNS, CDR2 SASEGT. The CDR3 has 16 residues. J gave up 5 bases and V 2 bases, and 11 bases lay outside the gene matches. CDR3 residues: CASSELAEVGWETQYF. Here the CDR3 DNA reads TGTGCCAGCAGTGAACTAGCGGAGGTCGGGTGGGAGACCCAGTACTTC.

In this sample, this clonotype turned up many times. The V call is TRBV7-9, the J call TRBJ2-5; D gene unclear. Germline V gene data show CDR1 as SEHNR and CDR2 as FQNEAQ (reference sequence). Trimming pared 1 base from V and 5 bases from J, leaving 14 bases between. CDR3 length equals 15 residues. The CDR3 sequence is CASSLGSVPGETQYF. CDR3 in DNA: TGTGCCAGCAGCTTAGGCTCTGTCCCCGGGGAGACCCAGTACTTC.

The rearrangement joins TRBV7-2 to TRBJ1-2; 10 bases are shared with TRBD1. V gave up 3 bases and J gave up 0 bases; unmatched junction bases: 4. The CDR3 runs to 16 residues. Germline V lookup: CDR1 SGHTA, CDR2 FQGNSA. CDR3 protein: CASSFPTGGANYGYTF. CDR3 in DNA: TGTGCCAGCAGCTTTCCGACAGGGGGCGCTAACTATGGCTACACCTTC.

This clonotype has a handful of counts. The V gene is TRBV7-3, the J gene TRBJ2-3; TRBD2 aligns across 12 bases. The CDR3 has 18 residues. CDR1 and CDR2 from the germline V gene are SGHTA and FQGTGA. The V segment lost 0 bases and the J segment 5 bases; nucleotides outside the gene matches: 9. The CDR3 sequence is CASSLTATSGSLVDTQYF. DNA of the CDR3: TGTGCCAGCAGCTTAACGGCGACTAGCGGGAGTCTGGTAGATACGCAGTATTTT.

The rearrangement uses TRBV15 and TRBJ2-7, with 8 bases fitting TRBD2. V was clipped by 1 base and J by 5 bases; unmatched bases: 4. CDR3 length: 14 amino acids. In germline, CDR1 is LNHNV, CDR2 YYDKDF (reference sequence). The DNA for the CDR3 is TGTGCCACCAGCAGAGTTGCGGGGGGCCACGAGCAGTACTTC. Translating it yields CATSRVAGGHEQYF.

This clonotype was found a few times. The chain combines TRBV6-1 with TRBJ1-2; TRBD1 aligns across 7 bases. V lost 7 bases to trimming and J lost 4 bases; unmatched junction nucleotides: 9. Germline-derived CDR1 and CDR2 are MNHNS and SASEGT. The CDR3 spans 14 residues. CDR3 loop: CASKPGQFLYGYTF. In DNA form, the CDR3 reads TGTGCCAGCAAACCGGGACAGTTCCTCTATGGCTACACCTTC.

The sample holds many counts of this clonotype. V gene TRBV3-1 combines with J gene TRBJ2-7, with a weak D call TRBD1 (6 bases). Germline loops: CDR1 LGHDT, CDR2 YNNKEL (reference sequence). V shed 4 bases and J shed 3 bases, with 16 bases lying between them. The CDR3 length is 15 residues. This CDR3 reads CASSPPGTTIYEQYF. The DNA of the CDR3 is TGTGCCAGCAGCCCGCCAGGGACAACCATCTACGAGCAGTACTTC.

V and J are TRBV10-3 and TRBJ1-6, with TRBD1 matching 8 bases. There are 13 residues in the CDR3. After removal of 6 bases from V and 10 bases from J, the junction contained 5 bases not matched to a gene. Germline V gene lookup returns CDR1 ENHRY and CDR2 SYGVKD. DNA for the CDR3: TGTGCCATCAGGGACAGGGCGGAATCACCCCTCCACTTT. Translated: CAIRDRAESPLHF.